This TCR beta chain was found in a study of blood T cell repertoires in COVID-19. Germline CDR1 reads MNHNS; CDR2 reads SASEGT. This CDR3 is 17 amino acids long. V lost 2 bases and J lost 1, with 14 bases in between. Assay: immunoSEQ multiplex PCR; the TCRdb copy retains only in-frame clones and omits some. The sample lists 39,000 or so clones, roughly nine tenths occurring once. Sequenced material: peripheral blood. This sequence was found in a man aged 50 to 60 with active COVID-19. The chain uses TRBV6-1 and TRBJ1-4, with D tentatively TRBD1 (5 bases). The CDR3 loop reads CASSEWGVIGTNEKLFF. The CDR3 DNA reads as TGTGCCAGCAGTGAATGGGGGGTTATAGGAACTAATGAAAAACTGTTTTTT.